What follows are 16 T cell receptor beta chains derived from one specimen sequenced in a study of T cell responses to AZD1222 COVID-19 vaccine. Profiled with immunoSEQ multiplex PCR; TCRdb holds only in-frame clones, not every one. The sample yields 57,000 or so clones, around 85% seen once. Sequenced material: peripheral blood, taken 28 days after the second AZD1222 dose. The source of these receptors is an adult who received the AZD1222 COVID-19 vaccine.

In its sample, this clone was seen once. CDR3 region: CASIGVTGRTGELFF. DNA of the CDR3: TGTGCCAGCATTGGGGTCACAGGACGGACCGGGGAGCTGTTTTTT. The J gene is TRBJ2-2, the V gene TRBV25-1; possible D gene TRBD1, 5 bases. Trimming removed 7 bases at V and 5 bases at J, with 17 bases between. Germline V lookup: CDR1 MGHDK, CDR2 SYGVNS. The CDR3 extends over 15 amino acids.

The rearrangement links TRBV7-6 to TRBJ2-7, with 9 bases aligning to TRBD2. This CDR3 is 16 amino acids long. Looked up from germline, CDR1 is SGHVS and CDR2 is FNYEAQ. With V trimmed by 2 bases and J by 5 bases, 10 bases remained unmatched. CDR3 sequence (DNA): TGTGCCAGCAGCTTACCCCCCGTAGCGGGAGCTCACGAGCAGTACTTC. Its protein is CASSLPPVAGAHEQYF.

The chain joins TRBV10-3 to TRBJ2-3; D is unresolved. This CDR3 contains 14 residues. Trimming took 4 bases from V and 10 from J, leaving 18 bases between them. Germline V gives CDR1 ENHRY, CDR2 SYGVKD. CDR3 sequence reads: CAISGRGLGDAQYF. CDR3 coding DNA: TGTGCCATCAGTGGCCGAGGTCTAGGCGACGCGCAGTATTTT.

This clone was observed a few times. The V call is TRBV7-3, the J call TRBJ2-3; no clear D gene. This CDR3 has 14 amino acids. V was trimmed by 2 bases and J by 6 bases, leaving 12 bases between them. Germline loops: CDR1 SGHTA, CDR2 FQGTGA. The DNA of the CDR3 is TGTGCCAGCAGCTTAGGACGGGTCGGGGATACGCAGTATTTT. Translation gives CASSLGRVGDTQYF.

CDR3 loop: CASRVLIGVNGYTF. CDR3 nucleotides: TGTGCCAGCAGAGTTTTAATCGGGGTAAATGGCTACACCTTC. The rearrangement uses TRBV28 and TRBJ1-2; unclear D gene. Deletions cut 6 bases from V and 6 bases from J, with 17 bases between. The length of the CDR3 is 14 residues. CDR1 and CDR2 from the germline V gene are MDHEN and SYDVKM.

V and J are TRBV19 and TRBJ2-3; D call uncertain. V was shortened by 5 bases and J by 8 bases, with 11 bases between the two germline ends. Germline CDR1 LNHDA, CDR2 SQIVND (reference sequence). The CDR3 runs 12 residues. The CDR3 protein is CASSLSSTTQYF. The DNA of the CDR3 is TGTGCCAGTAGTCTCTCGTCCACTACGCAGTATTTT. The full variable domain, in which reference TRBV19 and TRBJ2-3 provide the parts outside the CDR3, is DGGITQSPKYLFRKEGQNVTLSCEQNLNHDAMYWYRQDPGQGLRLIYYSQIVNDFQKGDIAEGYSVSREKKESFPLTVTSAQKNPTAFYLCASSLSSTTQYFGPGTRLTVL.

In nucleotides, the CDR3 is TGTGCCAGCTCACCAGGACCCGGGTCCGGAAACACCATATATTTT. Translation: CASSPGPGSGNTIYF. The chain joins TRBV18 to TRBJ1-3; unclear D gene. CDR1 is KGHSH, CDR2 LQKENI, per germline. Trimming took off 2 bases at V and 4 bases at J, with 12 bases between the two ends. The CDR3 is 15 amino acids.

The V gene is TRBV14, the J gene TRBJ2-2; 7 bases fit TRBD1. Germline trimming cut 4 bases from V and 9 bases from J; bases unmatched to any gene: 8. This CDR3 has 14 residues. Germline values: CDR1 SGHDN, CDR2 FVKESK. The CDR3, as DNA: TGTGCCAGCAGCCCGCAGAGGGGGCGCCGGGAGCTGTTTTTT. This codes for CASSPQRGRRELFF.

The gene calls are TRBV28 and TRBJ1-3; D is uncertain. Germline CDR1 and CDR2: MDHEN and SYDVKM. V was shortened by 4 bases and J by 3 bases, with 4 bases between the two germline ends. The length of the CDR3 is 12 residues. This CDR3 is CASSSHGNTIYF. The CDR3 DNA is TGTGCCAGCAGTTCCCATGGAAACACCATATATTTT.

The chain couples TRBV7-2 to TRBJ1-1, with a weak D call TRBD1 (6 bases). Germline loops: CDR1 SGHTA, CDR2 FQGNSA. The V and J ends lost 5 bases and 1 base respectively, with 11 bases between them. CDR3 size: 14 residues. The DNA of the CDR3 is TGTGCCAGCAGCGCAAAAGGGGGGAACACTGAAGCTTTCTTT. This translates into CASSAKGGNTEAFF.

This chain joins TRBV6-6 and TRBJ1-2; D call uncertain. The CDR3 is 11 residues long. CDR1 and CDR2 from the germline V gene are MNHNY and SVGAGI (reference sequence). The ends were cut back, 6 bases at V and 8 bases at J, with 10 bases in the middle. The DNA of the CDR3 is TGTGCCAGCAGGCGGACGGCGGGCTACACCTTC. As protein: CASRRTAGYTF.

The chain uses TRBV19 and TRBJ1-5, with 7 bases aligning to TRBD1. J gave up 4 bases and V 5 bases, and 8 bases lay outside the gene matches. Germline CDR1 reads LNHDA; CDR2 reads SQIVND (reference sequence). The CDR3 is 15 amino acids. CDR3 residues: CASSPRDSPNQPQHF. The CDR3 nucleotides read TGTGCCAGTAGTCCCCGGGACAGCCCTAATCAGCCCCAGCATTTT.

V is TRBV5-6 and J is TRBJ2-7; perhaps TRBD1 as D (6 bases). V was trimmed by 7 bases and J by 2 bases, leaving 19 bases between them. The CDR3 runs 15 residues. From germline, CDR1 is SGHDT and CDR2 YYEEEE. CDR3 in DNA: TGTGCCAGCCGTTCGACAGGTCCGTCTGCCTACGAGCAGTACTTC. Translation gives CASRSTGPSAYEQYF.

The chain couples TRBV7-3 to TRBJ2-1; 12 bases are shared with TRBD2. CDR3 length: 15 residues. CDR1 and CDR2 from the germline V gene are SGHTA and FQGTGA. After removal of 7 bases from V and 4 bases from J, the junction contained 5 bases not matched to a gene. The CDR3 DNA sequence: TGTGCCAGCACCGAGACTAGCGGGGGTTACAATGAGCAGTTCTTC. Residues: CASTETSGGYNEQFF.

The rearrangement uses TRBV7-8 and TRBJ2-3; 7 bases agree with TRBD2. Germline CDR1 is SGHVS and CDR2 is FQNEAQ. The CDR3 length is 14 residues. Trimming took 8 bases from V and 0 from J; bases not matched to a gene: 5. The CDR3 sequence: CASLGGVSTDTQYF. The CDR3 region has the DNA TGTGCCAGCCTGGGAGGGGTTAGCACAGATACGCAGTATTTT.

This clone was seen a few times. The chain is built from TRBV7-2 and TRBJ2-1; perhaps D is TRBD1 or TRBD2 (5 bases each). Germline assignment: CDR1 SGHTA and CDR2 FQGNSA. This CDR3 is 14 amino acids long. The V and J ends lost 5 bases and 9 bases respectively, with 17 bases between them. The CDR3 DNA reads as TGTGCCAGCAGCCCCAGAGAAGGGGCGGGTGAGCAGTTCTTC. Translating gives CASSPREGAGEQFF.